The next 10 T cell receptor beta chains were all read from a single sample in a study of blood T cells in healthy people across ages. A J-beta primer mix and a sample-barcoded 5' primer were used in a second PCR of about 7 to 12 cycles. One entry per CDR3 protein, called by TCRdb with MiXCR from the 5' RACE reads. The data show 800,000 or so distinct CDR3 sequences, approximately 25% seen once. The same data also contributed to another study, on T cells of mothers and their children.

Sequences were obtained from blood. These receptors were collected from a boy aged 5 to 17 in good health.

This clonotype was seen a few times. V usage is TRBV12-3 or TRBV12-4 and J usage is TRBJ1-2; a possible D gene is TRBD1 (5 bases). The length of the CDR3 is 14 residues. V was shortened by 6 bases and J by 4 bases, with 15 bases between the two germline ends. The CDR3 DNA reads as TGTGCCAGCAGCATTTTACGGGACCCCTATGGCTACACCTTC. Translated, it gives CASSILRDPYGYTF.

The CDR3 sequence is CASSPVADTEAFF. In DNA form, the CDR3 reads TGTGCCAGCAGCCCCGTGGCGGACACTGAAGCTTTCTTT. This rearrangement joins TRBV7-9 to TRBJ1-1; no definite D call. Looked up from germline, CDR1 is SEHNR and CDR2 is FQNEAQ (reference sequence). The CDR3 loop spans 13 amino acids. Trimming left V 5 bases short and J 3 bases short, with 10 bases between. Complete variable domain (other parts from reference TRBV7-9 and TRBJ1-1): DTGVSQNPRHKITKRGQNVTFRCDPISEHNRLYWYRQTLGQGPEFLTYFQNEAQLEKSRLLSDRFSAERPKGSFSTLEIQRTEQGDSAMYLCASSPVADTEAFFGQGTRLTVV.

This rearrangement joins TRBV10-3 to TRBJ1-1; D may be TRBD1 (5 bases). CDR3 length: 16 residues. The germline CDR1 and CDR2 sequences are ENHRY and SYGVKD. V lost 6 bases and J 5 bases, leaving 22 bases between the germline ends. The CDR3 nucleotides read TGTGCCATCAGCGACAGTGACCCCAGGGAATTGACTGAAGCTTTCTTT. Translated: CAISDSDPRELTEAFF.

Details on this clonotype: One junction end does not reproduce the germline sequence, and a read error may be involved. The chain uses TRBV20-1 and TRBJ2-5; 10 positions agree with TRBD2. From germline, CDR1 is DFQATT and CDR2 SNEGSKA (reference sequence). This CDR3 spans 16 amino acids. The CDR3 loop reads CSATNLLAGTAVTQYF. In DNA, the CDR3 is TGCAGCGCTACTAATCTACTAGCGGGGACTGCGGTGACCCAGTACTTC.

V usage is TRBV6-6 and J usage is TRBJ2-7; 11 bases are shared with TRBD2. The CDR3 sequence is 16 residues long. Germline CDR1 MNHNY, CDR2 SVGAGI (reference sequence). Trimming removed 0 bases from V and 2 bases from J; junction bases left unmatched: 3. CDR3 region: CASSYSRLAGTYEQYF. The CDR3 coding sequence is TGTGCCAGCAGTTACTCTAGACTAGCGGGAACCTACGAGCAGTACTTC.

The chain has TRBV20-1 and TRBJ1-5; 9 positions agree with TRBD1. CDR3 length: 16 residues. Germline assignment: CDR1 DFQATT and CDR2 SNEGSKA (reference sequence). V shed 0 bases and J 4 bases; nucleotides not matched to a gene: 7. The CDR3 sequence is CSARDIGGQGNQPQHF. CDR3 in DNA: TGCAGTGCTAGAGATATAGGAGGACAGGGGAATCAGCCCCAGCATTTT.

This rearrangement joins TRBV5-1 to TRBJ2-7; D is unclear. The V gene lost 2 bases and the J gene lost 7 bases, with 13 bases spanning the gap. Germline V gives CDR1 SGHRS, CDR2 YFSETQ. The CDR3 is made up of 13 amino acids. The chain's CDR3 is CASSFPSTQEQYF. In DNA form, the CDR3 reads TGCGCCAGCAGCTTCCCGTCTACCCAGGAGCAGTACTTC.

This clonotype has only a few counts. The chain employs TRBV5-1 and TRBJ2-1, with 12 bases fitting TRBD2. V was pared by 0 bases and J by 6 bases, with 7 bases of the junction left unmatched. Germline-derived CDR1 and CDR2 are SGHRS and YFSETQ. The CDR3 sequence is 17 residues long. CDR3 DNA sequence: TGCGCCAGCAGCTTGGGGTCTAGCGGGAGGGCCATCAATGAGCAGTTCTTC. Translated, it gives CASSLGSSGRAINEQFF.

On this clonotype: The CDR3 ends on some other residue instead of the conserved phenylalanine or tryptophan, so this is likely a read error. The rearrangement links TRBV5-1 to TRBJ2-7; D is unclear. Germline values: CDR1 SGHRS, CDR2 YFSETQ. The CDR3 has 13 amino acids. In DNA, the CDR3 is TGCGCCAGCAACTTGGAGACTTCCTACGAGCAGTACTCC. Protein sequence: CASNLETSYEQYS.

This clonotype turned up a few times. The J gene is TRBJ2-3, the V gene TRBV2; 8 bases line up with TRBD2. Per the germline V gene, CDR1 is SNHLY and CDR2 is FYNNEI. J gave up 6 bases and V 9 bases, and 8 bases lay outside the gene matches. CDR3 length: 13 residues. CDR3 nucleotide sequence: TGTGCCAGTGTAGCGGGAACGAGGGATACGCAGTATTTT. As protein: CASVAGTRDTQYF.